The 11 T cell receptor beta chains below were found in one sample sequenced in a study of cytomegalovirus exposure and HLA in healthy donors. The study ran its PCR with 60 Vbeta and 13 Jbeta primers. Using immunoSEQ multiplex PCR, the repertoire was profiled, and TCRdb retains in-frame clones only, with some absent. There are around 110,000 clones in the sample; around 71% occur only once, and roughly 0.79% lies in the top ten. Sequencing was done on a sample of PBMCs. The receptor set was obtained from a boy younger than 18 in good health and CMV-seronegative.

The rearrangement uses TRBV7-9 and TRBJ2-6; TRBD1 aligns across 8 bases. CDR1 and CDR2 from the germline V gene are SEHNR and FQNEAQ (reference sequence). V was clipped by 1 base and J by 13 bases; unmatched bases: 15. This CDR3 has 17 residues. This CDR3 is CASSLVPIGQGEGVLTF. The CDR3 coding sequence is TGTGCCAGCAGCTTAGTTCCTATCGGACAGGGTGAAGGGGTCCTGACTTTC.

The chain carries TRBV5-1 and TRBJ1-1; D is possibly TRBD1 (5 bases). The CDR3 runs to 12 residues. Germline-derived CDR1 and CDR2 are SGHRS and YFSETQ. Trimming left V 0 bases short and J 7 bases short, with 7 bases between. The CDR3 DNA reads TGCGCCAGCAGCTTGGGGGGGGATGAAGCTTTCTTT. The encoded protein is CASSLGGDEAFF.

The rearrangement uses TRBV19 and TRBJ2-6, with D possibly matching TRBD1 (5 bases). The CDR3 sequence is 16 residues long. The V end was cut by 1 base, the J end by 4 bases, with 11 bases between. CDR1 is LNHDA and CDR2 is SQIVND in the germline V gene (reference sequence). The CDR3: CASSIGEGAGANVLTF. The DNA for the CDR3 is TGTGCCAGTAGTATAGGGGAAGGGGCAGGGGCCAACGTCCTGACTTTC.

The V and J genes are TRBV29-1 and TRBJ1-3, with 8 bases matching TRBD1. J was trimmed by 3 bases and V by 6 bases; bases with no gene match: 1. The CDR3 runs to 12 residues. In germline, CDR1 is SQVTM, CDR2 ANQGSEA. CDR3 in DNA: TGCAGCGTCGGGACAGGTGGAAACACCATATATTTT. Its protein product is CSVGTGGNTIYF.

This clone turned up a few times. The chain uses TRBV19 and TRBJ2-5; 10 bases map to TRBD2. Trimming at V came to 5 bases and at J to 5 bases, leaving 11 bases not matched to a gene. The CDR3 covers 16 residues. Germline V CDR1 and CDR2: LNHDA, SQIVND (reference sequence). The CDR3 sequence is CASSHIQTSGFETQYF. The CDR3 DNA follows: TGTGCCAGTAGTCACATCCAGACTAGCGGGTTTGAGACCCAGTACTTC.

This chain links TRBV4-1 with TRBJ2-3; maybe TRBD2 (6 bases). The length of the CDR3 is 16 residues. CDR1 and CDR2 (germline): MGHRA, YSYEKL. The V and J ends lost 4 bases and 0 bases respectively, with 14 bases between them. The CDR3 DNA is TGCGCCAGCAGCCGACTGGACTATCCTAGCACAGATACGCAGTATTTT. This sequence encodes CASSRLDYPSTDTQYF.

This clone has just one count. CDR3 sequence (DNA): TGCAGCGTTGAAGAGCCGGGACAGCCTTTCCAAAAACTGTTTTTT. Encoded protein: CSVEEPGQPFQKLFF. The V call is TRBV29-1, the J call TRBJ1-4; TRBD1 matches 7 bases. From germline, CDR1 is SQVTM and CDR2 ANQGSEA. The CDR3 is 15 amino acids. With 0 bases clipped from V and 9 bases from J, the junction kept 10 bases outside the gene matches. Full variable domain (outside the CDR3, taken from reference TRBV29-1 and TRBJ1-4): SAVISQKPSRDICQRGTSLTIQCQVDSQVTMMFWYRQQPGQSLTLIATANQGSEATYESGFVIDKFPISRPNLTFSTLTVSNMSPEDSSIYLCSVEEPGQPFQKLFFGSGTQLSVL.

Only a few counts were recorded for this clone. J is TRBJ1-1 and V is TRBV30; the D gene is possibly TRBD1 (6 bases). The CDR3 totals 11 residues. V was shortened by 3 bases and J by 11 bases, with 13 bases between the two germline ends. Germline CDR1 is GTSNPN and CDR2 is SVGIG (reference sequence). CDR3 protein: CAWSPRGMAFF. The CDR3 DNA is TGTGCCTGGAGCCCCAGGGGAATGGCTTTCTTT.

CDR3 sequence: CATSRDTGLGTEAFF. The CDR3 bases are TGTGCCACCAGCAGAGATACAGGGCTGGGGACTGAAGCTTTCTTT. The V gene is TRBV15, the J gene TRBJ1-1, with D tentatively TRBD1 (6 bases). V dropped 0 bases and J dropped 5 bases, with 13 bases sitting between them. Germline-derived CDR1 and CDR2 are LNHNV and YYDKDF (reference sequence). The CDR3 has 15 residues.

The chain links TRBV11-2 to TRBJ2-1; a possible D gene is TRBD2 (5 bases). Looked up from germline, CDR1 is SGHAT and CDR2 is FQNNGV. With 1 base removed from V and 9 bases from J, the gap between germline ends came to 16 bases. The CDR3 is made up of 15 amino acids. CDR3 DNA: TGTGCCAGCAGCTTAGTTGCGGGTCCAATACCTGAGCAGTTCTTC. This sequence encodes CASSLVAGPIPEQFF.

J is TRBJ2-5 and V is TRBV7-8; perhaps TRBD1 as D (5 bases). The J call may be incorrect, as the DNA end agrees better with TRBJ2-7. The CDR3 spans 22 residues. The germline V gene encodes CDR1 SGHVS and CDR2 FQNEAQ. The chain's CDR3 is CASSLATMKGLGNRPWTYEQYF. Here the CDR3 DNA reads TGTGCCAGCAGCTTAGCGACCATGAAGGGGTTAGGGAACAGGCCATGGACCTACGAGCAGTACTTC.